This TCR beta chain was identified in a study of cytomegalovirus exposure and HLA in healthy donors (dated by TCRdb to about 2017). About the full investigation: According to an earlier analysis of a few hundred of the donors, about 179 million T cells yielded 117 million unique TCR beta sequences and about 300 Gb of sequence data. About 280 gigabases of sequencing data and approximately 91 million unique TCR sequences made up an early release that covered approximately 620 HLA-typed donors. The genetic ancestry cluster associated with self-reported Caucasian donors included about four fifths of the approximately 400 genotyped donors. The study aimed to test whether cataloging public T cell receptors could reveal signatures of past pathogen exposure. The study used immunosequencing to profile the T cell repertoires of 670 or so subjects and linked those repertoires to cytomegalovirus serostatus. Along with the approximately 700-subject first cohort, a separate validation cohort of over a hundred different subjects was used. To predict cytomegalovirus infection status, the study combined high-throughput TCR immunosequencing, statistical association of individual TCRs with disease status, and machine learning. In a later analysis, previously published TCR beta repertoires from 550 to 700 donors were re-analyzed and high-resolution HLA genotyping was added so that TCR occurrence patterns could be studied. Rather than using new phenotypic data, the later analysis identified candidate immune exposures from TCR beta sequences and from how often those sequences occurred across donors. To decide whether each TCR beta V gene segment behaved as functional or pseudogenic, an earlier analysis of fewer than 750 of the donors relied on high-throughput TCR beta sequencing. Alongside the repertoire data, information on donor age, sex, ethnicity and CMV serostatus was compiled. A later genetic analysis took genome-wide SNP genotypes for about 55% of the 666 donors and used that subset as a discovery cohort. All discovery cohort repertoires had been generated on a single sequencing platform. Both class I and class II loci were covered by HLA typing, at four-digit resolution. Typing coverage differed by locus: A, B, C, DRB1 and DQB1 were typed in about 620-640 donors, DQA1 in 522, DPA1 in nearly 610, and DPB1 in roughly 450. A few DR-DQ haplotypes were treated as single units for association and clustering because of strong linkage in the cohort. Among 398 genotyped donors of the cohort, an average of around 240,000 unique TCR beta nucleotide sequences was sequenced per donor, of which approximately 19% were non-productive.

The cohort was made up of 666 healthy bone marrow donors. At the time of sampling, every cohort member was nominally healthy, though immune exposures that went unrecorded were likely present. The donor was CMV seropositive and was included in the group of 300 or so seropositive cohort members. A peripheral blood sample was provided by each donor, and peripheral blood mononuclear cells were used for TCR beta sequencing. The Qiagen DNeasy Blood Extraction Kit was used to extract genomic DNA from the blood cell samples. On the study overall, not on this receptor specifically: Linkage disequilibrium might explain the correlated functional status among segregating V segments, but an unknown experimental factor could not be excluded. A further reported finding was that TCR beta sequences accurately predicted the HLA-A and HLA-B alleles for most subjects in the first cohort. In a later analysis, most CMV-associated TCR beta chains were found to appear HLA-restricted, with HLA associations seemingly driven largely by CMV exposure. Because HLA typing was missing for some donors at each locus, association tests included only the typed subset. Compared with the roughly 700-donor mean, donors in an Asian-associated ancestry cluster had fewer N-insertions in productive TCRs, according to a later genetic analysis. The presence/absence analyses assumed that sequencing depth was roughly uniform across donors, and that assumption may not be true. For the cohort, immune exposure information was limited to CMV serostatus. A later analysis found that HLA-associated TCR beta chains were more clonally expanded and had lower generation probabilities than equally common non-associated chains. A group of highly shared sequence variants was considered likely to be a technical artifact of the sequencing pipeline. It was suggested by the authors that the approach could potentially be generalized to other disease states and immunological phenotypes. When HLA alleles, especially DR and DQ, strongly co-occurred, TCR associations were difficult to assign to individual alleles. V-gene and J-gene trimming of TCR beta chains was associated with a missense DCLRE1C variant in a later genetic analysis, and the association was replicated in an independent cohort. The classifier was reported to diagnose cytomegalovirus status with high specificity and sensitivity in both the original and validation cohorts. While some public TCRs were present in many individuals, most TCR sequences turned up only very rarely across donors. Because counts were too low, about 18 rarely observed V segments, including chromosome 9 orphons, were excluded from the earlier analysis of several hundred of the donors. According to a later analysis, parvovirus B19, influenza, CMV and Epstein-Barr virus appeared linked to several top co-occurrence clusters. The 87-base-pair reads could not distinguish some IMGT-functional V segments, including TRBV6-2 and TRBV6-3, so those segments were excluded. According to a later analysis, TCR association rates differed among HLA loci, with DRB1 alleles showing the most associated TCRs and HLA-C alleles showing the fewest. An earlier analysis of several hundred of the donors showed that most TCR beta V segments appeared in productive rearrangements either about 90% or about 30% of the time, which broadly matched IMGT annotations. In vitro tests confirmed that a few of the cytomegalovirus-associated TCR beta chains recognize cytomegalovirus antigens. In a later analysis, 15,000 to 20,000 TCR beta sequences were associated with specific HLA alleles at a false discovery rate of 0.05. The cohort was sequenced for TCR beta chains only, and without alpha or paired-chain data the features that could be detected were limited. The study listed 164 TCR beta chains as associated with cytomegalovirus.

As to this clone: Which antigen it targets is not known. No base-level quality is on record; no much larger clone is a single base apart.

Taken from the germline V gene, the CDR1 and CDR2 loops are SGHRS and YFSETQ. The CDR3 sequence holds 15 residues, the cysteine and phenylalanine included. Only CDR3 DNA remains: 45 bases, in frame from the first base. Trimming takes 4 bases from V and 4 bases from J, and the germline ends sit 17 bases apart. Library preparation used the immunoSEQ multiplex PCR assay. For the multiplex PCR, a mixture combining 60 forward primers for TCR Vbeta segments and 13 reverse primers for TCR Jbeta segments was used. Amplification of the CDR3 region of rearranged TCR beta genes was performed with a multiplex PCR assay on genomic DNA. On the Illumina HiSeq System, the amplified TCR beta libraries were sequenced as 87-base-pair reads. The original methods were these. In a later analysis, some 80 million unique TCR beta chains were counted across the 500 to 850 repertoires, and around 10 million of these chains were shared by at least two donors. A nearest-neighbor algorithm error-corrected the raw reads and collapsed the reads into unique sequences, merging closely related sequences to remove PCR and sequencing errors. CDR3 sequences were aligned to IMGT reference sequences to assign V, D and J gene segments. For a sequence to be retained, at least a six-nucleotide match to both a V gene segment and a J gene segment was required. Rearrangements were called productive when the CDR3 lacked stop codons and stayed in frame with V and J; all others were non-productive. Following IMGT convention, CDR3 was defined as the stretch from the second conserved V-encoded cysteine to the conserved J-encoded phenylalanine. In an earlier analysis of roughly 580 of the donors, sequences lacking an unambiguous match to a single V gene segment were excluded. An earlier analysis of 500 to 600 of the donors classified V segments as functional when productive rearrangements were above 56.7% and as segregating when the standard deviation between donors was above 5%. To diagnose cytomegalovirus status from the catalog of TCR beta chain sequences, a statistical classification framework was built. A later analysis assigned V and J genes by comparing TCR nucleotide sequences with IMGT/GENE-DB human TR gene sequences. A later analysis assigned CDR3 sequences and most-parsimonious VDJ recombination scenarios with the TCRdist pipeline. In a later analysis, each TCR beta chain was defined by its CDR3 amino acid sequence together with its V-gene family, and reads without a unique V-gene family were excluded. A later analysis removed roughly 590 highly shared, low-generation-probability nucleotide sequences to deal with suspected cross-contamination and a sequencing artifact. A later analysis calculated a clonal expansion index for each public chain from normalized within-repertoire ranks of inferred template counts. In a later analysis, generation probabilities were computed using a VDJ recombination model fitted to out-of-frame rearrangements, and the results were checked against IGoR. In a later analysis, TCR-TCR, TCR-HLA and TCR-CMV co-occurrence was scored with hypergeometric tests, and a repertoire-size bias correction was applied to TCR pairs. False discovery rates were estimated in a later analysis by permuting HLA or CMV assignments 20 times. In a later analysis, co-occurring TCRs were grouped using DBSCAN, with TCRdist sequence similarity added in when clustering inside HLA-allele-positive subsets. For co-occurrence clustering, repertoires with fewer than 30,000 or more than 120,000 public chains were excluded, along with roughly 5 repertoires with anomalous nucleotide sharing. TCRdb carries this immuneACCESS record with in-frame sequences only. Its versions omit some clonotypes, under half of them owing to an unresolved V gene in the studies checked, with the rest unexplained. V, J and clone size were drawn from that table, and D and trimming were deduced from the DNA. Present in this sample are fewer than 120,000 clones, around four fifths of which were seen just once. Together, the top ten hold around 2.9% of the sample.

This receptor was identified in an older woman in good health and CMV-seropositive. The rearranged chain carries TRBV5-1 and TRBJ1-1; the D gene is perhaps TRBD1, on 6 matching bases. Sequenced: PBMCs. In nucleotides, the sequence is TGCGCCAGCAGCCAAAACCCAGGGGAGGGCACTGAAGCTTTCTTT. It codes for CASSQNPGEGTEAFF.